This entry features one T cell receptor beta chain sequence. The assay was immunoSEQ multiplex PCR, and TCRdb's table has in-frame clones only and misses some. Of roughly 320,000 clones in the sample, about 86% were seen once. The CDR3 runs to 15 residues. Germline CDR1 LNHDA, CDR2 SQIVND (reference sequence). Trimming shortened V by 4 bases and J by 6 bases, and 19 bases separated the two germline ends. This sample is drawn from a study of Ad26.COV2.S vaccination and SARS-CoV-2 variants. Indicated treatment: 15 to 20 received Ad26.COV2.S at low or high dose, single or two shots; several received placebo; per-sample allocation not given. Sample collection was performed on day 63 after the first vaccine or placebo injection.

The sequence was obtained from a person aged 18-60 years who received the Ad26.COV2.S COVID-19 vaccine or a placebo. Specimen: peripheral blood, collected in a trial of Ad26.COV2.S vaccine versus placebo. The V call is TRBV19, the J call TRBJ2-7, with D perhaps being TRBD1 or TRBD2 (6 bases each). CDR3 protein: CASSTFDLGGGEQYF. As DNA, the CDR3 is TGTGCCAGTAGTACCTTTGATTTGGGGGGCGGCGAGCAGTACTTC.